This record concerns one T cell receptor (beta chain) sequence. These data originate in a study of control samples from healthy donors and cancer patients. TCRdb's copy holds only in-frame clones and misses some; the assay was immunoSEQ multiplex PCR. The data contain 110,000 to 150,000 clones, around 86% of them singletons. The CDR3 contains 13 residues. Between the trimmed V and J ends, which lost 5 bases and 4 bases, there was a span of 11 bases. Germline V lookup: CDR1 SGHTA, CDR2 FQGNSA. The chain carries TRBV7-2 and TRBJ1-1; D may be TRBD1 (6 bases). Sequenced: blood. This sequence originates from a man aged 30 to 39 in good health. For the CDR3, the DNA is TGTGCCAGCAGCCAAGAGGGGGTCACTGAAGCTTTCTTT. It specifies CASSQEGVTEAFF.